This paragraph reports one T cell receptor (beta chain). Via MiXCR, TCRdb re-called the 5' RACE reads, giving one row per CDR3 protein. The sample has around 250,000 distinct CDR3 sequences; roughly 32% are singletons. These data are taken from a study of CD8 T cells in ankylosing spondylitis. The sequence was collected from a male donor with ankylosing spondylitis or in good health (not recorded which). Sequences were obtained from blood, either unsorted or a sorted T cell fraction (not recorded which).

CDR3 residues: CASSQGPTGTSGDTQYF. The CDR3 region has the DNA TGCGCCAGCAGCCAAGGACCCACCGGGACTAGCGGAGATACGCAGTATTTT. The chain combines TRBV4-1 with TRBJ2-3; 11 positions match TRBD2. Germline V gene sequence: CDR1 MGHRA, CDR2 YSYEKL. The CDR3 runs 17 residues. After removal of 1 base from V and 5 bases from J, the junction contained 8 bases not matched to a gene.